The T cell receptor beta chain under discussion was sequenced for a study of graft-versus-host responses after intestinal transplantation. Regarding the study as a whole: Early HvG declines after transplant were associated with peak circulating GvH clone levels.

The data were produced by immunoSEQ multiplex PCR, yet TCRdb's version contains in-frame clones alone and is incomplete. In the table there are about 39,000 clones, 90% to 95% of which are singletons. CDR1 MDHEN and CDR2 SYDVKM come from the germline V gene. The CDR3 is 16 amino acids. V was pared by 7 bases and J by 10 bases, with 15 bases of the junction left unmatched. A note on this clone: Antigen: not known.

The chain joins TRBV28 to TRBJ1-6; 8 bases align to TRBD1. The specimen was unstimulated CD8+ T cells sorted from spleen or lymph node cells, collected before transplant. The receptor was derived from a human donor who was the organ donor for an intestinal transplant. The CDR3 here is CASTLLYGQGGSPLHF. For the CDR3, the DNA is TGTGCCAGCACCTTATTATACGGACAGGGAGGGTCACCCCTCCACTTT.